These T cell receptor beta chains were read from a single sample in a study of blood T cell repertoires in COVID-19. Here immunoSEQ multiplex PCR was the method, and the copy in TCRdb shows in-frame clones only, minus some. The repertoire holds nearly 110,000 clones, about 89% seen once, with approximately 4.9% in the top ten. The sample was peripheral blood. These receptors originate from a middle-aged man with active or convalescent COVID-19. CDR3s include the opening cysteine and the closing phenylalanine or tryptophan. A D gene is named only where the DNA matches it firmly. Clone size is not always given. Where it is, it says once, few, many or a class for expanded clones.

v_gene: TRBV6-5; j_gene: TRBJ2-1; d_gene: TRBD1; abundance: NA; CDR3nt: TGTGCCAGCAGTTACTCGCGGACAGGGTTCGGCAATGAGCAGTTCTTC; CDR3aa: CASSYSRTGFGNEQFF
v_gene: TRBV28; j_gene: TRBJ1-1; d_gene: NA; abundance: once; CDR3nt: TGTGCCAGCAGTTTACCGGCTGACAGGAGTGACTACACTGAAGCTTTCTTT; CDR3aa: CASSLPADRSDYTEAFF
v_gene: TRBV4-1; j_gene: TRBJ1-2; d_gene: NA; abundance: NA; CDR3nt: TGCGCCAGCAGCCAGGTAGTAGCTAACTATGGCTACACCTTC; CDR3aa: CASSQVVANYGYTF
v_gene: TRBV7-8; j_gene: TRBJ1-4; d_gene: NA; abundance: NA; CDR3nt: TGTGCCAGCAGCGTAAAAACAAGAATAGAAAAACTGTTTTTT; CDR3aa: CASSVKTRIEKLFF
v_gene: TRBV29-1; j_gene: TRBJ2-7; d_gene: NA; abundance: NA; CDR3nt: TGCAGCGTAAGCTTCTCCTACGAGCAGTACTTC; CDR3aa: CSVSFSYEQYF
v_gene: TRBV5-6; j_gene: TRBJ2-3; d_gene: TRBD2; abundance: NA; CDR3nt: TGTGCCAGCAGCTTGGTAGCGGGAGGCACAGATACGCAGTATTTT; CDR3aa: CASSLVAGGTDTQYF
v_gene: TRBV28; j_gene: TRBJ2-1; d_gene: TRBD2; abundance: NA; CDR3nt: TGTGCCAGCAGTTTACGGGGCGGGGGCAATGAGCAGTTCTTC; CDR3aa: CASSLRGGGNEQFF
v_gene: TRBV4-3; j_gene: TRBJ2-7; d_gene: NA; abundance: NA; CDR3nt: TGCGCCAGCAGCCAAGGGGCATCCCCTACCTACGAGCAGTACTTC; CDR3aa: CASSQGASPTYEQYF
v_gene: TRBV29-1; j_gene: TRBJ1-2; d_gene: NA; abundance: NA; CDR3nt: TGCAGCGTACTGGCGGGCGGTTACGGCTACACCTTC; CDR3aa: CSVLAGGYGYTF
v_gene: TRBV6-5; j_gene: TRBJ2-3; d_gene: TRBD1; abundance: NA; CDR3nt: TGTGCCAGCAGTTACTCCCCACAGGGGGCCACAGATACGCAGTATTTT; CDR3aa: CASSYSPQGATDTQYF
v_gene: TRBV12-3/TRBV12-4; j_gene: TRBJ2-5; d_gene: TRBD2; abundance: NA; CDR3nt: TGTGCCAGCTTCACCGGGGGGAGTGAGACCCAGTACTTC; CDR3aa: CASFTGGSETQYF
v_gene: TRBV5-8; j_gene: TRBJ1-4; d_gene: TRBD1; abundance: NA; CDR3nt: TGTGCCAGCAGCCGAAGGAACAGGGGGCGCGATGAAAAACTGTTTTTT; CDR3aa: CASSRRNRGRDEKLFF
v_gene: TRBV27; j_gene: TRBJ2-7; d_gene: TRBD1; abundance: NA; CDR3nt: TGTGCCAGCAGTGTTTCCGGGACAGGGCCCTACGAGCAGTACTTC; CDR3aa: CASSVSGTGPYEQYF
v_gene: TRBV5-5; j_gene: TRBJ1-1; d_gene: NA; abundance: NA; CDR3nt: TGTGCCAGCAGCCCGTCATCAGGTGGGGCTTTCTTT; CDR3aa: CASSPSSGGAFF
v_gene: TRBV29-1; j_gene: TRBJ2-1; d_gene: TRBD2; abundance: NA; CDR3nt: TGCAGCGTTGAAGGACTAGCTAATGAGCAGTTCTTC; CDR3aa: CSVEGLANEQFF
v_gene: TRBV5-1; j_gene: TRBJ2-5; d_gene: NA; abundance: NA; CDR3nt: TGCGCCAGCAAGGGTAAGGGGTACCAAGAGACCCAGTACTTC; CDR3aa: CASKGKGYQETQYF
v_gene: TRBV6-5; j_gene: TRBJ2-7; d_gene: TRBD2; abundance: NA; CDR3nt: TGTGCCAGCAGTTACAGGACTAGCGGGACCTACGAGCAGTACTTC; CDR3aa: CASSYRTSGTYEQYF
v_gene: TRBV27; j_gene: TRBJ1-6; d_gene: NA; abundance: NA; CDR3nt: TGTGCCAGCAGTTTAGGTCAGGGGTGGTCACCCCTCCACTTT; CDR3aa: CASSLGQGWSPLHF
v_gene: TRBV11-2; j_gene: TRBJ2-7; d_gene: NA; abundance: NA; CDR3nt: TGTGCCAGCAGCGACGGGGGCGAGCAGTACTTC; CDR3aa: CASSDGGEQYF
v_gene: TRBV28; j_gene: TRBJ1-1; d_gene: TRBD1; abundance: NA; CDR3nt: TGTGCCAGCAGTCCTAGGGACAGACTGAACACTGAAGCTTTCTTT; CDR3aa: CASSPRDRLNTEAFF
v_gene: TRBV6-1; j_gene: TRBJ2-6; d_gene: TRBD1; abundance: NA; CDR3nt: TGTGCCAGCAGTGGACCGACAGGGGTTGGGGCCAACGTCCTGACTTTC; CDR3aa: CASSGPTGVGANVLTF
v_gene: TRBV27; j_gene: TRBJ2-7; d_gene: TRBD1; abundance: few; CDR3nt: TGTGCCAGCAGTAACCCCAGGGGGCGGAACGAGCAGTACTTC; CDR3aa: CASSNPRGRNEQYF
v_gene: TRBV9; j_gene: TRBJ2-7; d_gene: TRBD2; abundance: once; CDR3nt: TGTGCCAGCGCGGGCGGGAGCGGGACCTACGAGCAGTACTTC; CDR3aa: CASAGGSGTYEQYF
v_gene: TRBV2; j_gene: TRBJ1-2; d_gene: TRBD1; abundance: NA; CDR3nt: TGTGCCAGCAGTGCCCGTCCACAGGGGGCCTATGGCTACACCTTC; CDR3aa: CASSARPQGAYGYTF
v_gene: TRBV6-5; j_gene: TRBJ2-7; d_gene: TRBD2; abundance: NA; CDR3nt: TGTGCCAGCAGTTCCCCTGGCGGGAGGGGATCCTACGAGCAGTACTTC; CDR3aa: CASSSPGGRGSYEQYF
v_gene: TRBV19; j_gene: TRBJ2-7; d_gene: TRBD2; abundance: NA; CDR3nt: TGTGCCAGTAGGTGGACTAGCGGGGCCTACGAGCAGTACTTC; CDR3aa: CASRWTSGAYEQYF
v_gene: TRBV6-1; j_gene: TRBJ2-1; d_gene: TRBD2; abundance: NA; CDR3nt: TGTGCCAGCACCATAACTAGCGGGCGATACAATGAGCAGTTCTTC; CDR3aa: CASTITSGRYNEQFF
v_gene: TRBV12-3/TRBV12-4; j_gene: TRBJ1-1; d_gene: NA; abundance: NA; CDR3nt: TGTGCCAGCAGTTTACAGGGGAACACTGAAGCTTTCTTT; CDR3aa: CASSLQGNTEAFF
v_gene: TRBV30; j_gene: TRBJ2-5; d_gene: NA; abundance: NA; CDR3nt: TGTGCCTGGAGGAAAGGGGGTTCAGGGGAGACCCAGTACTTC; CDR3aa: CAWRKGGSGETQYF
v_gene: TRBV5-1; j_gene: TRBJ2-1; d_gene: TRBD2; abundance: few; CDR3nt: TGCGCCAGCAGCCCCGGGACTAGCGGGAGCAGGGAGCAGTTCTTC; CDR3aa: CASSPGTSGSREQFF
v_gene: TRBV5-1; j_gene: TRBJ2-7; d_gene: TRBD2; abundance: NA; CDR3nt: TGCGCCAGCAGCTCGGGGGGGCAGGGGAACTACGAGCAGTACTTC; CDR3aa: CASSSGGQGNYEQYF
v_gene: TRBV24-1; j_gene: TRBJ1-4; d_gene: TRBD1; abundance: NA; CDR3nt: TGTGCCACCAGTGATCCGGGACAGGGGGAGGAAAAACTGTTTTTT; CDR3aa: CATSDPGQGEEKLFF
v_gene: TRBV5-6; j_gene: TRBJ2-5; d_gene: NA; abundance: NA; CDR3nt: TGTGCCAGCAGCGGACCCAGGGGTTCCCAAGAGACCCAGTACTTC; CDR3aa: CASSGPRGSQETQYF
v_gene: TRBV6-2/TRBV6-3; j_gene: TRBJ1-5; d_gene: NA; abundance: NA; CDR3nt: TGTGCCAGCAGTTACGGGGCCTGGGCTCAGCCCCAGCATTTT; CDR3aa: CASSYGAWAQPQHF
v_gene: TRBV3-1/TRBV3-2; j_gene: TRBJ1-1; d_gene: TRBD1; abundance: NA; CDR3nt: TGTGCCAGCAGCCGAGAGGGACAGTCAGCTTTCTTT; CDR3aa: CASSREGQSAFF
v_gene: TRBV9; j_gene: TRBJ1-4; d_gene: NA; abundance: NA; CDR3nt: TGTGCCAGCAGCCCGGGAGGCGGCCGTAAACTGTTTTTT; CDR3aa: CASSPGGGRKLFF